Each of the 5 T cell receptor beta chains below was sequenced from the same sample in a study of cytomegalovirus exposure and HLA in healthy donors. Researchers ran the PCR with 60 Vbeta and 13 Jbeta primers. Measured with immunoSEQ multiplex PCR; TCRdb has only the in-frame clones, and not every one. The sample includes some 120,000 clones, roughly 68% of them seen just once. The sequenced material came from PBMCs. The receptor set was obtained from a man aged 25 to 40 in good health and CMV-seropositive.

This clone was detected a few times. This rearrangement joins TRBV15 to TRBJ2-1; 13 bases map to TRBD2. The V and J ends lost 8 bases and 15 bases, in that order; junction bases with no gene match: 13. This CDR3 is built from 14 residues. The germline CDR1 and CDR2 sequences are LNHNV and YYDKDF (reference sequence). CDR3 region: CATGPGLAGVSPFF. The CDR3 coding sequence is TGTGCCACCGGGCCCGGACTAGCGGGAGTCTCCCCGTTCTTC.

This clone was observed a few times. CDR3: CASSVGTGGVGYTF. In DNA form, the CDR3 reads TGTGCCAGCAGTGTTGGGACAGGGGGCGTTGGCTACACCTTC. The rearrangement joins TRBV6-5 to TRBJ1-2, with 12 bases that match TRBD1. Looked up from germline, CDR1 is MNHEY and CDR2 is SVGAGI. The CDR3 has 14 amino acids. J gave up 7 bases and V 5 bases, and 5 bases lay outside the gene matches.

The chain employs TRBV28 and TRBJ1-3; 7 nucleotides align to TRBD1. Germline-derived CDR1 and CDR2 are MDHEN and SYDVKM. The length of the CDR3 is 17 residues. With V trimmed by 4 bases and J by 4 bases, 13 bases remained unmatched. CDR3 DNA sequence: TGTGCCAGCAGTTCGCGACAGGGAGTTAAGCAAGGAAACACCATATATTTT. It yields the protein CASSSRQGVKQGNTIYF.

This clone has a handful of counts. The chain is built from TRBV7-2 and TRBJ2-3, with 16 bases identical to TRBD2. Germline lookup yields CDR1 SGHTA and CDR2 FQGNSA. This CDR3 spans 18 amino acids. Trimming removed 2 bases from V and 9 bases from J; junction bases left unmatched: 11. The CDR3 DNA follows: TGTGCCAGCAGCTTACGACCCGCCGGGACTAGCGGGAGGGAAACGCAGTATTTT. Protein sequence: CASSLRPAGTSGRETQYF.

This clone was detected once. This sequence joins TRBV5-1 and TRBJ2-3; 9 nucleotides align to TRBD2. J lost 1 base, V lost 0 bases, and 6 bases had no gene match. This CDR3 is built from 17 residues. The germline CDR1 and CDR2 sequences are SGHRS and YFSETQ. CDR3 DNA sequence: TGCGCCAGCAGCTTGGATTATAGCGGGGGAGGCACAGATACGCAGTATTTT. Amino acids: CASSLDYSGGGTDTQYF. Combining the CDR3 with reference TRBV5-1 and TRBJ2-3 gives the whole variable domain KAGVTQTPRYLIKTRGQQVTLSCSPISGHRSVSWYQQTPGQGLQFLFEYFSETQRNKGNFPGRFSGRQFSNSRSEMNVSTLELGDSALYLCASSLDYSGGGTDTQYFGPGTRLTVL.